The rows below give T cell receptor beta chains drawn from one sample of a study of blood T cell repertoires in COVID-19. The assay was immunoSEQ multiplex PCR, and TCRdb's table has in-frame clones only and misses some. The repertoire has about 48,000 clones, approximately 88% of them found once; the top ten carry around 53%. The sample comprised peripheral blood. These receptors were obtained from a man between 65 and 85 years old with acute or convalescent COVID-19. Both conserved end residues are part of each CDR3. Each record gives: V gene, CDR3 protein.

>TRBV9
CASSHSNTEAFF
>TRBV5-4
CASSSGQGTDEQYF
>TRBV11-2
CASSAAPGGEQYF
>TRBV19
CASSLRGSLYGYTF
>TRBV20-1
CSFPVNTEAFF
>TRBV7-2
CAAPAGDWNTGELFF
>TRBV6-1
CASSEVRSGANVLTF
>TRBV6-2/TRBV6-3
CASSLGQGWGYTF
>TRBV29-1
CSVGGLGGGELFF
>TRBV10-1
CASSEDGGTDTQYF
>TRBV28
CASSARPDRMNTEAFF
>TRBV5-1
CASSLTQGNTEAFF
>TRBV5-1
CASSGTTGGQTEAFF
>TRBV12-5
CASGPEITEAFF
>TRBV7-2
CASSPVVGASYNEQFF
>TRBV6-5
CASSTQHNQPQHF
>TRBV18
CASSPPSSRGHGYTF
>TRBV3-1/TRBV3-2
CASSQGIRGNQPQHF
>TRBV7-3
CASSPQGGSEAFF
>TRBV12-2
CASRHGPDYNEKLFF
>TRBV18
CASSEERQNEQFF
>TRBV19
CASSPTGDRAPLHF
>TRBV4-3
CASSQTRLNTEAFF
>TRBV24-1
CATSDLNRGRGNNEQFF
>TRBV10-1
CASSTGLAYEQYF
>TRBV28
CASRPGGFYGYTF
>TRBV5-6
CASSRTSGGSGELFF
>TRBV4-3
CASSQERGTGKNTGELFF
>TRBV6-1
CASSEAWLAGRPSTDTQYF
>TRBV19
CASSTGRGSGYGYTF
>TRBV7-2
CASSLGPFPWGYTF
>TRBV18
CASSPQTGADYNSPLHF
>TRBV28
CASSYQAPRNTEAFF
>TRBV7-8
CASSDGGQGLHYGYTF
>TRBV5-6
CASSPAAGHTDTQYF
>TRBV4-2
CASSQAGGGLLSTDTQYF
>TRBV4-1
CASSQRQVLSYNSPLHF
>TRBV29-1
CSGLQGSSYNEQFF
>TRBV18
CASHGEGYNEQFF
>TRBV19
CASSIRLGTGQPQHF
>TRBV7-9
CASSPGGSQGYGYTF
>TRBV27
CASSFRTGGLGGTDTQYF
>TRBV27
CASSLRLRGQGNTEAFF
>TRBV6-2/TRBV6-3
CASSYQTAENEKLFF
>TRBV29-1
CSVALSEDQPQHF
>TRBV3-1/TRBV3-2
CASSQGTGAQPQHF
>TRBV2
CASSPDRGLLHF
>TRBV6-1
CASSEMGQLYEQYF
>TRBV7-9
CASSLGTGWTEAFF
>TRBV5-1
CASSFPGEYEQYF
>TRBV3-1/TRBV3-2
CASSQGASGYEQYF
>TRBV3-1/TRBV3-2
CASSQESLAKNIQYF
>TRBV29-1
CSVRKGPTDTEAFF
>TRBV6-1
CASSEGSGGPRKQFF